The T cell receptor beta chain described here comes from a study of T-cell memory formation after mild COVID-19. Overall study findings and caveats: Pre-infection memory showed some responding clones, and this suggested that cross-reactive memory joined. The study found balanced CD4/CD8 in clones contracting day 15 to 85 and a CD4+ lean in later expanders. CD4+ contracting clones were mainly CM and EM; CD8+ ones, EMRA.

Comments on this clonotype: Its target is unknown.

5'RACE, which relied on constant-segment primers, yielded TCR alpha and TCR beta cDNA libraries carrying sample barcodes and UMIs. TCRdb recomputed calls from the 5' RACE reads with MiXCR, one row per CDR3 protein. The sample has about 600,000 distinct CDR3 sequences, 20% to 25% seen once; the top ten hold under 8.5%. The CDR3 contains 13 residues. The V gene lost 0 bases and the J gene lost 8 bases, with 10 bases spanning the gap. CDR1 is LNHNV and CDR2 is YYDKDF in the germline V gene (reference sequence). The chain has TRBV15 and TRBJ1-1; no definite D call. The receptor was derived from an adult woman who had mild COVID-19 (a few samples of this study predate the infection). Cell type and time point are not known. The specimen was PBMCs or a T cell subset sorted from them (not recorded which). As DNA, the CDR3 is TGTGCCACCAGCAGAGATATGGGGAGAGAAGCTTTCTTT. Translation: CATSRDMGREAFF.